This TCR beta chain came from a study of shared clonotypes between healthy human individuals. Splitting of each subset's genomic DNA was done evenly across several immunoSEQ plates. Produced via immunoSEQ multiplex PCR; TCRdb's table is partial and in-frame only. The sample shows about 2.3 million clones, more than 80% of them seen only once. As regards this clone: The antigen remains unidentified.

The germline gives CDR1 SEHNR, CDR2 FQNEAQ (reference sequence). The V end was cut by 6 bases, the J end by 3 bases, with 15 bases between. The CDR3 is made up of 15 amino acids. Broader study findings: Generation probabilities were higher for clonotypes shared across all four sorted-subset donors than for unshared ones. On the whole, naive subsets had larger estimated richness than memory subsets had.

Caucasian adults residing in Nashville, Tennessee made up all the donors. The receptor's source is a man between 18 and 29 years old in good health. Some clones in this sample may be carry-over from other donors' samples. Sequenced material: naive CD4+ T cells from PBMCs. The subset denotes: CD45RA+ positively selected. The chain uses TRBV7-9 and TRBJ1-5; D is undetermined. The CDR3 loop is CASSTYRELNQPQHF. The CDR3 DNA sequence: TGTGCCAGCAGTACCTACCGGGAACTCAATCAGCCCCAGCATTTT.